The 13 T cell receptor beta chains in this list originate from one sample, sequenced in a study of blood T cell repertoires in COVID-19. Sequenced by immunoSEQ multiplex PCR; TCRdb stores in-frame clones only, minus some. The table records almost 200,000 clones, about 82% of them present only once. The sequencing input was peripheral blood. These receptors came from a man in his 60s with COVID-19, enrolled during active disease.

V and J are TRBV19 and TRBJ1-1; weak D call: TRBD1 (6 bases). The V gene's germline CDR1 is LNHDA and CDR2 SQIVND (reference sequence). The CDR3 covers 15 residues. Trimming took 2 bases from V and 0 from J, leaving 10 bases between them. CDR3 sequence: CASSITGSVNTEAFF. CDR3 coding DNA: TGTGCCAGTAGTATAACAGGGTCTGTGAACACTGAAGCTTTCTTT.

The rearrangement joins TRBV7-2 to TRBJ2-6; unclear D gene. The CDR3 runs to 13 residues. The germline V gene has CDR1 SGHTA and CDR2 FQGNSA. Trimming pared 5 bases from V and 2 bases from J, leaving 4 bases between. The CDR3 region has the DNA TGTGCCAGCAGCGAGACTGGGGCCAACGTCCTGACTTTC. Translating gives CASSETGANVLTF.

The chain is built from TRBV3-1 (or the pseudogene TRBV3-2) and TRBJ1-2; D not resolved. The germline gives CDR1 LGHDT, CDR2 YNNKEL (reference sequence). Between the trimmed V and J ends, which lost 1 base and 8 bases, there was a span of 14 bases. CDR3 length: 14 amino acids. As DNA, the CDR3 is TGTGCCAGCAGCCAAGTTTTCGGGATACGAGGCTACACCTTC. Its protein product is CASSQVFGIRGYTF.

This rearrangement joins TRBV7-2 to TRBJ2-5; 10 positions agree with TRBD1. V gave up 5 bases and J gave up 4 bases; unmatched junction bases: 1. This CDR3 has 13 amino acids. CDR1 is SGHTA and CDR2 is FQGNSA in the germline V gene. The CDR3 sequence: CASSRDRGETQYF. The DNA of the CDR3 is TGTGCCAGCAGCAGGGACAGGGGAGAGACCCAGTACTTC.

The V gene is TRBV7-6, the J gene TRBJ2-1, with 11 nucleotides matching TRBD2. This CDR3 is 15 amino acids long. The germline V gene encodes CDR1 SGHVS and CDR2 FNYEAQ. The J segment lost 6 bases and the V segment lost 2 bases, leaving 3 bases of the junction unmatched. CDR3 residues: CASSLSGLAANEQFF. CDR3 in DNA: TGTGCCAGCAGCTTATCGGGACTAGCGGCCAATGAGCAGTTCTTC.

J is TRBJ1-4 and V is TRBV27; 7 bases align to TRBD1. V gave up 5 bases and J gave up 5 bases; unmatched junction bases: 5. Germline CDR1 is MNHEY and CDR2 is SMNVEV (reference sequence). The CDR3 loop spans 14 amino acids. CDR3 DNA: TGTGCCAGCAGTAGGGACAGATTGAATGAAAAACTGTTTTTT. It is translated as CASSRDRLNEKLFF.

This clone was counted only a few times. J is TRBJ2-3 and V is TRBV6-2 or TRBV6-3, with 11 bases aligning to TRBD1. The CDR3 runs to 15 residues. Germline CDR1 reads MNHEY; CDR2 reads SVGEGT. V lost 6 bases to trimming and J lost 3 bases; unmatched junction nucleotides: 5. Here the CDR3 DNA reads TGTGCCAGCAGCCTCCGGGACAGGGGGACAGATACGCAGTATTTT. Its protein is CASSLRDRGTDTQYF.

The genes are TRBV6-1 and TRBJ2-3, with 8 positions matching TRBD2. The CDR3 is 16 amino acids. CDR1 is MNHNS, CDR2 SASEGT, per germline. The V segment lost 0 bases and the J segment 5 bases; nucleotides outside the gene matches: 7. The CDR3 loop reads CASSEARAGVIDTQYF. The CDR3 DNA is TGTGCCAGCAGTGAAGCGCGAGCGGGAGTTATAGATACGCAGTATTTT.

This chain joins TRBV2 and TRBJ1-4; D call uncertain. V was trimmed by 6 bases and J by 2 bases, leaving 4 bases between them. The CDR3 has 12 residues. Germline CDR1 SNHLY, CDR2 FYNNEI. The CDR3 nucleotides are TGTGCCAGCAGACTTACTAATGAAAAACTGTTTTTT. This encodes CASRLTNEKLFF.

The chain couples TRBV5-1 to TRBJ1-1; no firm D call. The V and J ends lost 0 bases and 1 base respectively, with 4 bases between them. The CDR3 is made up of 13 amino acids. Germline CDR1 reads SGHRS; CDR2 reads YFSETQ. The CDR3 loop is CASSLGENTEAFF. The CDR3 DNA sequence: TGCGCCAGCAGCTTGGGCGAGAACACTGAAGCTTTCTTT.

This chain joins TRBV5-1 and TRBJ2-7; tentatively, D is TRBD2 (6 bases). Germline V lookup: CDR1 SGHRS, CDR2 YFSETQ. Between the trimmed V and J ends, which lost 4 bases and 0 bases, there was a span of 11 bases. The CDR3 is 14 residues long. The CDR3 spells CASSKTGVSYEQYF. Here the CDR3 DNA reads TGCGCCAGCAGCAAAACGGGGGTCTCCTACGAGCAGTACTTC.

The J gene is TRBJ1-6, the V gene TRBV30, with D possibly TRBD1 on 6 matching bases. The CDR3 length is 15 residues. Per germline, CDR1 GTSNPN and CDR2 SVGIG (reference sequence). Between the trimmed V and J ends, which lost 0 bases and 4 bases, there was a span of 10 bases. This CDR3 is CAWSVPGQYNSPLHF. CDR3 DNA: TGTGCCTGGAGTGTACCTGGACAGTATAATTCACCCCTCCACTTT.

This clone was counted between two and nine times. CDR3 protein: CASTEGGIDEQFF. The CDR3 DNA reads TGTGCCAGCACCGAGGGGGGGATCGATGAGCAGTTCTTC. The V and J genes are TRBV28 and TRBJ2-1; perhaps TRBD2 as D (7 bases). The CDR3 has 13 amino acids. The V gene lost 7 bases and the J gene lost 8 bases, with 15 bases spanning the gap. Germline V CDR1 and CDR2: MDHEN, SYDVKM.